This TCR beta chain was sequenced in a study of beta chain features in type 1 diabetes. Background on the study: There was similarity between patients and healthy donors in age, gender and cell yields.

Germline CDR1 and CDR2: GTSNPN and SVGIG (reference sequence). Trimming took off 2 bases at V and 13 bases at J, with 15 bases between the two ends. The CDR3 runs to 12 residues. The whole isolated RNA underwent reverse transcription, so sequencing captured expressed TCRB transcripts. Sequencing used immunoSEQ multiplex PCR; TCRdb keeps in-frame clones, though not all of them. Altogether some 160,000 clones are present, roughly 8% being singletons, with the ten largest covering 0.45% to 0.55%. This clone was seen more than once but under ten times. Its antigen is currently unknown. Notes on the study in general: PCR may have favored shorter templates equally in patients and controls. Moderate yet significant TCRB CDR3 shortening was seen in Type 1 diabetes patients in all four CD4+ subsets.

Sequencing was done on a sample of central memory CD4+ T cells from blood. The clonotype comes from a woman under 30 with type 1 diabetes. The chain has TRBV30 and TRBJ2-1; D not certain. The DNA of the CDR3 is TGTGCCTGGAGTCCGAACATCCTCTCCCAGTTCTTC. As protein: CAWSPNILSQFF.